This passage covers 23 T cell receptor beta chains from one sample sequenced in a study of cytomegalovirus exposure and HLA in healthy donors. PCR employed 60 Vbeta and 13 Jbeta primers. Some clones are missing from TCRdb's copy, which holds only in-frame ones; the method was immunoSEQ multiplex PCR. Among fewer than 100,000 clones listed, just under 80% were seen once. Sequencing was done on a sample of PBMCs. The receptor source for this set is a male donor in good health and CMV-seropositive.

The chain combines TRBV18 with TRBJ2-7; the match to TRBD2 covers 8 bases. This CDR3 contains 17 residues. V lost 0 bases, J lost 5 bases, and 12 bases stayed unmatched. Germline lookup yields CDR1 KGHSH and CDR2 LQKENI. Written as DNA, the CDR3 is TGTGCCAGCTCACCACCTACCGGGGGCGGGAGGCCAAACGAGCAGTACTTC. Residues: CASSPPTGGGRPNEQYF.

The chain combines TRBV5-1 with TRBJ2-5; TRBD2 agrees at 8 bases. Per the germline V gene, CDR1 is SGHRS and CDR2 is YFSETQ. J was trimmed by 1 base and V by 0 bases; bases with no gene match: 5. The CDR3 totals 16 residues. As DNA, the CDR3 is TGCGCCAGCAGCTTGGGGAGCGGGAGTCTCCAAGAGACCCAGTACTTC. Protein: CASSLGSGSLQETQYF. Full variable domain (missing parts from reference TRBV5-1 and TRBJ2-5): KAGVTQTPRYLIKTRGQQVTLSCSPISGHRSVSWYQQTPGQGLQFLFEYFSETQRNKGNFPGRFSGRQFSNSRSEMNVSTLELGDSALYLCASSLGSGSLQETQYFGPGTRLLVL.

The genes are TRBV6-5 and TRBJ1-4; 7 bases are a match to TRBD1. The CDR3 sequence is 15 residues long. J lost 6 bases, V lost 0 bases, and 4 bases had no gene match. CDR1 and CDR2 from the germline V gene are MNHEY and SVGAGI. CDR3 sequence (DNA): TGTGCCAGCAGTTACTCAACGACAGGGCATGAAAAACTGTTTTTT. This codes for CASSYSTTGHEKLFF.

V is TRBV6-6 and J is TRBJ1-5, with TRBD1 matching 10 bases. CDR1 and CDR2 (germline): MNHNY, SVGAGI (reference sequence). The CDR3 is 13 residues long. Unmatched junction bases numbered 2, after V lost 8 bases and J lost 4 bases. The DNA of the CDR3 is TGTGCCAGCCGACAGGGGGCAAATCAGCCCCAGCATTTT. Translated, it gives CASRQGANQPQHF.

V usage is TRBV4-2 and J usage is TRBJ2-1, with D perhaps matching TRBD2 (5 bases). V was shortened by 7 bases and J by 5 bases, with 18 bases between the two germline ends. The CDR3 totals 15 residues. From germline, CDR1 is LGHNA and CDR2 YNFKEQ. CDR3 sequence reads: CASTGNIVRNNEQFF. CDR3 coding DNA: TGTGCCAGCACGGGAAACATAGTGAGAAACAATGAGCAGTTCTTC.

J is TRBJ2-7 and V is TRBV7-6; tentative D call: TRBD1 (6 bases). The CDR3 is 14 amino acids. Between the trimmed V and J ends, which lost 6 bases and 3 bases, there was a span of 15 bases. Germline lookup yields CDR1 SGHVS and CDR2 FNYEAQ. CDR3 DNA: TGTGCCAGCAGTCCCCCGGGACAAAACTACGAGCAGTACTTC. This encodes CASSPPGQNYEQYF.

This clone was observed a single time. The chain carries TRBV4-3 and TRBJ2-7; no reliable D call. Trimming stripped 0 bases from V and 0 bases from J, with 12 bases between. The germline V gene encodes CDR1 LGHNA and CDR2 YSLEER. This CDR3 spans 16 amino acids. CDR3 in amino acids: CASSQDLSKISYEQYF. In DNA form, the CDR3 reads TGCGCCAGCAGCCAAGATCTGAGTAAGATCTCCTACGAGCAGTACTTC.

Of note for this clone: Because it lacks the conserved phenylalanine or tryptophan at the end, this CDR3 is likely a read error. The chain employs TRBV5-6 and TRBJ2-3; 12 bases match TRBD2. V dropped 2 bases and J dropped 5; count of bases not matched to a gene: 9. Germline CDR1 and CDR2: SGHDT and YYEEEE. CDR3 length: 17 amino acids. The CDR3 reads CASSLSSGRARVDTQYL. The CDR3 DNA sequence: TGTGCCAGCAGCTTATCTAGCGGGAGGGCCAGGGTAGATACGCAGTATCTT.

V is TRBV28 and J is TRBJ2-7; 7 bases agree with TRBD1. The CDR3 covers 15 residues. Germline V gene lookup returns CDR1 MDHEN and CDR2 SYDVKM. V dropped 6 bases and J dropped 3; count of bases not matched to a gene: 11. CDR3 region: CASRPTGEKGYEQYF. CDR3 nucleotide sequence: TGTGCCAGCAGGCCAACAGGGGAAAAGGGCTACGAGCAGTACTTC.

V gene TRBV28 combines with J gene TRBJ1-2; D not resolved. The CDR3 sequence is 15 residues long. The V end was cut by 4 bases, the J end by 9 bases, with 21 bases between. Germline CDR1 is MDHEN and CDR2 is SYDVKM. The CDR3 reads CASSSPGAPNIRYTF. In DNA form, the CDR3 reads TGTGCCAGCAGTTCCCCGGGAGCGCCCAATATACGCTACACCTTC.

The chain uses TRBV6-5 and TRBJ2-3; TRBD2 matches 7 bases. V dropped 5 bases and J dropped 7; count of bases not matched to a gene: 12. The CDR3 contains 15 residues. CDR1 and CDR2 (germline): MNHEY, SVGAGI. CDR3 sequence (DNA): TGTGCCAGCAGTCCCACGGGACTACTAATAAATACGCAGTATTTT. As protein: CASSPTGLLINTQYF.

This rearrangement joins TRBV29-1 to TRBJ1-4; weak D call: TRBD1 (6 bases). The ends were cut back, 4 bases at V and 15 bases at J, with 15 bases in the middle. Germline CDR1 reads SQVTM; CDR2 reads ANQGSEA. This CDR3 has 11 residues. The CDR3 sequence is CSVGRGGSVFF. For the CDR3, the DNA is TGCAGCGTTGGAAGGGGGGGATCAGTGTTTTTT.

This clone was counted only a few times. V and J are TRBV4-3 and TRBJ2-6; no firm D call. Germline V CDR1 and CDR2: LGHNA, YSLEER. There are 16 residues in the CDR3. The V gene lost 5 bases and the J gene lost 0 bases, with 11 bases spanning the gap. This chain's CDR3 is CASSDSVGSGANVLTF. The CDR3 DNA reads TGCGCCAGCAGCGACTCAGTGGGCTCTGGGGCCAACGTCCTGACTTTC.

The chain's CDR3 is CASSGGQRSFEQYF. For the CDR3, the DNA is TGTGCCAGCAGCGGGGGACAGAGGTCTTTCGAGCAGTACTTC. V gene TRBV5-4 combines with J gene TRBJ2-7; 7 positions match TRBD1. The germline V gene encodes CDR1 SGHNT and CDR2 YYREEE (reference sequence). This CDR3 contains 14 residues. V lost 4 bases to trimming and J lost 6 bases; unmatched junction nucleotides: 10.

In this sample, this clone turned up a few times. The rearrangement joins TRBV5-4 to TRBJ2-7; 11 nucleotides agree with TRBD2. J was trimmed by 5 bases and V by 5 bases; bases with no gene match: 3. CDR3 length equals 13 residues. Germline CDR1 and CDR2: SGHNT and YYREEE (reference sequence). Here the CDR3 DNA reads TGTGCCAGCAGGCCACTAGCGGGAGACGAGCAGTACTTC. Amino acids: CASRPLAGDEQYF.

The chain recombines TRBV29-1 with TRBJ2-2, with D perhaps TRBD2 (6 bases). The germline gives CDR1 SQVTM, CDR2 ANQGSEA. The CDR3 covers 15 residues. V was trimmed by 4 bases and J by 4 bases, leaving 16 bases between them. The CDR3 sequence: CSVVGWGEGTGELFF. DNA for the CDR3: TGCAGCGTTGTGGGGTGGGGGGAAGGCACCGGGGAGCTGTTTTTT.

The chain combines TRBV7-2 with TRBJ2-1; D uncertain. Germline V lookup: CDR1 SGHTA, CDR2 FQGNSA. V lost 5 bases to trimming and J lost 4 bases, with 15 bases between them. This CDR3 has 15 amino acids. Written as DNA, the CDR3 is TGTGCCAGCAGCACCGACACCGACGGTTACAATGAGCAGTTCTTC. This gives the protein CASSTDTDGYNEQFF.

CDR3 amino acids: CSVKEGSNEKLFF. CDR3 nucleotide sequence: TGCAGCGTGAAGGAAGGGAGTAATGAAAAACTGTTTTTT. The chain links TRBV29-1 to TRBJ1-4; D remains unclear. From germline, CDR1 is SQVTM and CDR2 ANQGSEA. Between the trimmed V and J ends, which lost 6 bases and 4 bases, there was a span of 12 bases. This CDR3 comprises 13 residues.

This clone was counted a single time. The gene calls are TRBV5-1 and TRBJ2-1; D is undetermined. This CDR3 is 15 amino acids long. Trimming left V 0 bases short and J 6 bases short, with 13 bases between. The germline V gene has CDR1 SGHRS and CDR2 YFSETQ. The CDR3 here is CASSLESVYGNEQFF. CDR3 DNA: TGCGCCAGCAGCTTGGAGAGCGTCTACGGCAATGAGCAGTTCTTC. Looking up the rest from reference TRBV5-1 and TRBJ2-1 gives the full variable domain: KAGVTQTPRYLIKTRGQQVTLSCSPISGHRSVSWYQQTPGQGLQFLFEYFSETQRNKGNFPGRFSGRQFSNSRSEMNVSTLELGDSALYLCASSLESVYGNEQFFGPGTRLTVL.

J is TRBJ1-4 and V is TRBV6-1; D gene uncertain. V lost 5 bases to trimming and J lost 7 bases, with 11 bases between them. The CDR3 has 13 amino acids. CDR1 and CDR2 (germline): MNHNS, SASEGT. The CDR3 coding sequence is TGTGCCAGCAGTCTGCAATCGAGTGAAAAACTGTTTTTT. Translated: CASSLQSSEKLFF.

This clone occurred a few times. The chain is built from TRBV6-5 and TRBJ2-5; D gene uncertain. The J call is in doubt because the DNA end fits TRBJ2-7 better. The CDR3 is 12 amino acids. Germline loops: CDR1 MNHEY, CDR2 SVGAGI. CDR3 amino acids: CASSYSSYEQYF. The DNA of the CDR3 is TGTGCCAGCAGTTACTCCTCCTACGAGCAGTACTTC.

V and J are TRBV30 and TRBJ2-1, with 10 nucleotides matching TRBD1. The CDR3 consists of 15 residues. V lost 7 bases and J lost 3; bases outside the gene matches: 9. Germline V lookup: CDR1 GTSNPN, CDR2 SVGIG (reference sequence). The CDR3 DNA sequence: TGTGCCTCCTCGACCGGGACAGGGGTCTACAATGAGCAGTTCTTC. It yields the protein CASSTGTGVYNEQFF.

The chain is built from TRBV7-3 and TRBJ2-3; tentatively, D is TRBD2 (5 bases). The CDR3 is made up of 15 amino acids. CDR1 and CDR2 (germline): SGHTA, FQGTGA. V dropped 2 bases and J dropped 0 bases, with 9 bases sitting between them. The CDR3 here is CASSLDGGSTDTQYF. The CDR3 DNA follows: TGTGCCAGCAGCTTAGACGGCGGGAGCACAGATACGCAGTATTTT.